Below are 2 T cell receptor beta chains sequenced from a single sample in a study of T cells in Graves' hyperthyroidism and ophthalmopathy. Authors of the study amplified TCR beta CDR3 regions from RNA transcripts. HTBI primers drove first-round RT-PCR of the TCR CDR3. In TCRdb, the multiplex PCR reads were re-called with MiXCR into one record per CDR3 protein. The sample carries around 350,000 distinct CDR3 sequences, approximately 19% recorded once. Sequencing was done on a sample of blood. The receptor source for this set is a woman younger than 35 with Graves' hyperthyroidism.

This clonotype was seen repeatedly, ten times or more. The chain joins TRBV12-3 or TRBV12-4 to TRBJ2-7; TRBD1 matches 9 bases. CDR3 size: 15 residues. The V gene end was trimmed by 6 bases and the J gene end by 0 bases; junction bases not matched to a gene: 6. DNA for the CDR3: TGTGCCAGCAGCCTCCGGGACAGGGACTCCTACGAGCAGTACTTC. The encoded protein is CASSLRDRDSYEQYF.

This clonotype was seen ten or more times. The V and J genes are TRBV11-2 and TRBJ1-1; D is ambiguous. The germline CDR1 and CDR2 sequences are SGHAT and FQNNGV. The V end was cut by 5 bases, the J end by 1 base, with 14 bases between. The CDR3 length is 15 residues. This chain's CDR3 is CASSQTRDPNTEAFF. The DNA of the CDR3 is TGTGCCAGCAGCCAGACCCGAGATCCGAACACTGAAGCTTTCTTT.